The 9 T cell receptor beta chains below come from one sample, sequenced in a study of T cells in localized non-small cell lung cancer. Method: immunoSEQ multiplex PCR; TCRdb's copy keeps in-frame clones and lacks some. The sample lists almost 35,000 clones; around 93% were seen once. The material sequenced was peripheral blood, taken before any cancer treatment. The receptors stem from a female donor at least 60 years old with stage I lung adenocarcinoma.

The rearrangement uses TRBV18 and TRBJ1-1; 10 bases align to TRBD1. This CDR3 has 15 amino acids. Per germline, CDR1 KGHSH and CDR2 LQKENI. The V and J ends lost 5 bases and 0 bases, in that order; junction bases with no gene match: 3. The CDR3 nucleotides are TGTGCCAGCTCAGCGGGACAGGGGCTGAACACTGAAGCTTTCTTT. Protein product: CASSAGQGLNTEAFF.

The chain links TRBV28 to TRBJ2-5; 13 bases line up with TRBD2. The closer fit of TRBJ2-7 to the DNA end suggests the J call may be wrong. CDR3 size: 15 residues. Germline values: CDR1 MDHEN, CDR2 SYDVKM. The CDR3 loop reads CASSLGTSGAYEQYF. The CDR3 coding sequence is TGTGCCAGCAGTTTAGGGACTAGCGGGGCCTACGAGCAGTACTTC.

The genes are TRBV9 and TRBJ1-2, with D unclear. The CDR3 length is 13 residues. Per the germline V gene, CDR1 is SGDLS and CDR2 is YYNGEE. The V gene lost 0 bases and the J gene lost 8 bases, with 11 bases spanning the gap. The CDR3 loop reads CASSVESLEGYTF. CDR3 in DNA: TGTGCCAGCAGCGTAGAATCTCTGGAAGGCTACACCTTC.

V is TRBV5-6 and J is TRBJ1-2; D is undetermined. V lost 0 bases, J lost 4 bases, and 10 bases lay in between. Germline-derived CDR1 and CDR2 are SGHDT and YYEEEE. There are 14 residues in the CDR3. The CDR3 DNA is TGTGCCAGCAGCTTGGAAGAGCCAACCTATGGCTACACCTTC. Its protein product is CASSLEEPTYGYTF.

A single count supports this clone. The chain has TRBV19 and TRBJ1-5, with 7 bases lining up with TRBD1. CDR3 length equals 14 residues. V lost 6 bases and J lost 7; bases outside the gene matches: 9. Germline values: CDR1 LNHDA, CDR2 SQIVND (reference sequence). The CDR3 nucleotides read TGTGCCAGTAGAAATACAGGGGTGGAACAGCCCCAGCATTTT. It encodes CASRNTGVEQPQHF.

J is TRBJ2-6 and V is TRBV10-2; D may be TRBD1 or TRBD2 (5 bases each). Trimming pared 6 bases from V and 2 bases from J, leaving 5 bases between. The germline V gene has CDR1 WSHSY and CDR2 SAAADI. The CDR3 spans 13 residues. CDR3 amino acids: CASRGAGANVLTF. CDR3 sequence (DNA): TGCGCCAGCAGGGGGGCTGGGGCCAACGTCCTGACTTTC.

As to this clone: The junction does not match germline at one end; this may be a read error. The chain has TRBV30 and TRBJ2-1; D ambiguous. Germline values: CDR1 GTSNPN, CDR2 SVGIG (reference sequence). This CDR3 spans 12 amino acids. The CDR3 protein is CAWVPLYDEQFF. As DNA, the CDR3 is TGTGCCTGGGTTCCCCTCTACGATGAGCAGTTCTTC.

The CDR3 DNA is TGTGCCAGCAGCTTAGTCCGAGGCTACACTGAAGCTTTCTTT. Residues: CASSLVRGYTEAFF. The V call is TRBV7-9, the J call TRBJ1-1; D not certain. CDR1 and CDR2 (germline): SEHNR, FQNEAQ (reference sequence). Trimming took 1 base from V and 3 from J, leaving 9 bases between them. The CDR3 has 14 residues.

The genes are TRBV7-2 and TRBJ1-2; TRBD1 might be the D (5 bases). Per germline, CDR1 SGHTA and CDR2 FQGNSA. V dropped 4 bases and J dropped 8 bases, with 20 bases sitting between them. This CDR3 has 15 residues. The CDR3 loop reads CASSSNIGRAMGYTF. Written as DNA, the CDR3 is TGTGCCAGCAGCTCCAATATTGGCAGGGCAATGGGCTACACCTTC.